The clone carrying this T cell receptor (beta chain) was picked up a small number of times. Its cognate antigen is unknown. The time point here: week 11, during vaccination. Every single dose of the vaccine, 300 ug of mutant IDH1 20-mer peptide, came with topical imiquimod. Astrocytomas found in donors were new, WHO grade 3 or 4, IDH1-mutant and ATRX-lost. Looked up from germline, CDR1 is SGHRS and CDR2 is YFSETQ. Trimming took 3 bases from V and 4 from J; bases not matched to a gene: 7. The CDR3 has 17 residues. The data derive from a study of a mutant IDH1 vaccine in newly diagnosed glioma. Study in general: During weeks 1, 3, 5, 7, 11, 15, 19 and 23, patients received eight vaccinations. Initiation of the vaccine course occurred 4-6 weeks after radiotherapy alone, or alongside temozolomide cycles. Study outcomes and limitations: No link was apparently found between pseudoprogression and changes in top peripheral T cell clonotypes.

The method was immunoSEQ multiplex PCR; TCRdb's version includes in-frame clones alone and lacks a portion of them. Of roughly 120,000 clones listed, around 80% were seen once; the top ten hold approximately 5%. The input for sequencing was PBMCs, taken from a glioma patient whose treatment included an IDH1 peptide vaccine. This chain uses TRBV5-1 with TRBJ2-1, with 13 nucleotides matching TRBD2. The receptor's source is a man aged 35 to 55 with glioma. Written as DNA, the CDR3 is TGCGCCAGCAGCTCCGGGACTAGCGGGATTGGGTACAATGAGCAGTTCTTC. Translated: CASSSGTSGIGYNEQFF.